The present entry profiles one T cell receptor (beta chain) with its context. The antigen remains unidentified. The data derive from a study of cytomegalovirus exposure and HLA in healthy donors. Study-wide context: Inside one of the first data releases sat 75 million to 100 million unique TCRs taken from HLA-typed donors.

Losses at the gene ends were 3 bases for V and 2 bases for J; bases not matched to a gene: 12. This CDR3 comprises 18 residues. Germline V gene data show CDR1 as LNHNV and CDR2 as YYDKDF (reference sequence). Whole-study results and caveats: Researchers reported in a later analysis that a missense DCLRE1C variant was tied to TCR beta V- and J-gene trimming. The study reported that TCR beta sequences accurately predicted HLA-A and HLA-B alleles in most subjects.

Healthy donors of bone marrow made up the group. Primers: 60 Vbeta forward and 13 Jbeta reverse. The data were produced by immunoSEQ multiplex PCR, yet TCRdb's version contains in-frame clones alone and is incomplete. The sample totals more than 90,000 clones. The sample was PBMCs. This receptor was taken from a man in his forties or fifties in good health and CMV-seropositive. The chain joins TRBV15 to TRBJ2-3; 9 nucleotides agree with TRBD2. CDR3 nucleotide sequence: TGTGCCACCAGCAGCAGAGGGACGGCGGGAGGGCCCACAGATACGCAGTATTTT. Translated, it gives CATSSRGTAGGPTDTQYF.